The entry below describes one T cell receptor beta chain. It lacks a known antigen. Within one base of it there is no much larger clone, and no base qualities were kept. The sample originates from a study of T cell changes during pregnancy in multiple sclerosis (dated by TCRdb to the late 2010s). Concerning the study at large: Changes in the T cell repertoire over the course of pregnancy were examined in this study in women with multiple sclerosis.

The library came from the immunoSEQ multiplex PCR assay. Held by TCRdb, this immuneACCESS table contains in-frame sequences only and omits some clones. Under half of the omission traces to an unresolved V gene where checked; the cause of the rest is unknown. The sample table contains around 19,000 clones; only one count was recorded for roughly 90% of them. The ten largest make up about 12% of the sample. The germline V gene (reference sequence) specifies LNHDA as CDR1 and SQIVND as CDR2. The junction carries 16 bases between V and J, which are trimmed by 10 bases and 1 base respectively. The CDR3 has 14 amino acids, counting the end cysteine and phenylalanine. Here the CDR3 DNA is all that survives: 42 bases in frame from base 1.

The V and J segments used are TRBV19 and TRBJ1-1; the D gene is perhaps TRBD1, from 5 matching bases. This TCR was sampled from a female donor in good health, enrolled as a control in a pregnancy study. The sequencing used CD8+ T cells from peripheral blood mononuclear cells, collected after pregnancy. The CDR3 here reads CATRNRGGNTEAFF. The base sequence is TGTGCCACACGAAATAGGGGCGGGAACACTGAAGCTTTCTTT.